The source of this TCR beta chain is a study of blood T cell repertoires in COVID-19. The CDR3 consists of 14 residues. V lost 0 bases and J 0 bases, leaving 7 bases between the germline ends. The germline V gene encodes CDR1 SGHRS and CDR2 YFSETQ. Clones were read by immunoSEQ multiplex PCR, and TCRdb kept only the in-frame ones, dropping some. The sample holds about 16,000 clones, approximately 91% seen once. The sequence was collected from a woman aged 80 or over with COVID-19, enrolled during active disease. This chain connects TRBV5-1 to TRBJ2-7, with no clear D. Sequencing used peripheral blood. The CDR3, as DNA: TGCGCCAGCAGCTTGGACAGTTTCTCCTACGAGCAGTACTTC. This gives the protein CASSLDSFSYEQYF.